Below are 24 T cell receptor beta chains sequenced from a single sample in a study of blood T cell repertoires in COVID-19. Method: immunoSEQ multiplex PCR; TCRdb's copy keeps in-frame clones and lacks some. This repertoire shows about 51,000 clones, about nine tenths found once; its top ten account for over 5.5%. The sample was peripheral blood. These receptors were obtained from a man in his forties or fifties with active COVID-19.

The rearrangement links TRBV28 to TRBJ1-5, with D possibly TRBD1 on 6 matching bases. The V end was cut by 6 bases, the J end by 3 bases, with 18 bases between. Germline CDR1 and CDR2: MDHEN and SYDVKM. This CDR3 region has 16 residues. As DNA, the CDR3 is TGTGCCAGCAGCTACCCTTATGGACAGAACAATCAGCCCCAGCATTTT. This encodes CASSYPYGQNNQPQHF.

The rearrangement uses TRBV5-1 and TRBJ2-7, with 8 bases identical to TRBD2. The V and J ends lost 4 bases and 0 bases, in that order; junction bases with no gene match: 6. Looked up from germline, CDR1 is SGHRS and CDR2 is YFSETQ. The CDR3 length is 15 residues. In DNA, the CDR3 is TGCGCCAGCAGCCAAACCGGGACTAGCTCCTACGAGCAGTACTTC. It translates to CASSQTGTSSYEQYF.

V is TRBV11-2 and J is TRBJ1-1; possible D gene TRBD1, 5 bases. Germline lookup yields CDR1 SGHAT and CDR2 FQNNGV. The CDR3 extends over 15 amino acids. Trimming shortened V by 5 bases and J by 1 base, and 14 bases separated the two germline ends. The CDR3 is CASSAVTAGNTEAFF. The DNA of the CDR3 is TGTGCCAGCAGCGCAGTGACAGCAGGGAACACTGAAGCTTTCTTT.

The chain recombines TRBV24-1 with TRBJ2-3; possibly TRBD1 for D (6 bases). Germline loops: CDR1 KGHDR, CDR2 SFDVKD. The CDR3 spans 16 residues. V was clipped by 3 bases and J by 0 bases, with 12 bases between them. The chain's CDR3 is CATSDGQYPSTDTQYF. CDR3 coding DNA: TGTGCCACCAGTGATGGACAGTATCCTAGCACAGATACGCAGTATTTT.

The chain has TRBV2 and TRBJ2-5, with D perhaps TRBD2 (6 bases). V was cut by 8 bases and J by 4 bases, with 17 bases left in between. The length of the CDR3 is 14 residues. CDR1 is SNHLY and CDR2 is FYNNEI in the germline V gene. This chain's CDR3 is CASLWRDRGETQYF. The DNA for the CDR3 is TGTGCCAGCCTGTGGCGGGATCGGGGAGAGACCCAGTACTTC. Based on the CDR3 plus reference TRBV2 and TRBJ2-5, the full variable domain is EPEVTQTPSHQVTQMGQEVILRCVPISNHLYFYWYRQILGQKVEFLVSFYNNEISEKSEIFDDQFSVERPDGSNFTLKIRSTKLEDSAMYFCASLWRDRGETQYFGPGTRLLVL.

The V gene is TRBV2, the J gene TRBJ1-6; D uncertain. The CDR3 runs 16 residues. Looked up from germline, CDR1 is SNHLY and CDR2 is FYNNEI. The ends were cut back, 3 bases at V and 9 bases at J, with 18 bases in the middle. The CDR3 DNA is TGTGCCAGCAGTGAGGGCATAGGGAGTATCTTTTCACCCCTCCACTTT. It yields the protein CASSEGIGSIFSPLHF.

The chain recombines TRBV10-1 with TRBJ1-1, with a tentative D call TRBD1 (5 bases). The V gene's germline CDR1 is WNHNN and CDR2 SYGVQD (reference sequence). V lost 6 bases to trimming and J lost 6 bases, with 14 bases between them. The CDR3 has 13 residues. CDR3 coding DNA: TGCGCCAGCAGCAGGGATCCTGGGGCTGAAGCTTTCTTT. This translates into CASSRDPGAEAFF.

V is TRBV12-2 and J is TRBJ2-2; the D call in the table, TRBD2, was not verified against the DNA. TRBV12-2 is classified as a pseudogene. The CDR3 loop spans 12 amino acids. This CDR3 is CASRLVSGELFF. CDR3 nucleotide sequence: TGTGCAAGTCGCTTAGTCTCCGGGGAGCTGTTTTTT.

The rearrangement joins TRBV6-4 to TRBJ2-6, with 7 bases matching TRBD1. V shed 3 bases and J 0 bases; nucleotides not matched to a gene: 2. Germline V CDR1 and CDR2: MRHNA, SNTAGT. The CDR3 consists of 16 residues. The CDR3 here is CASSENRGSGANVLTF. CDR3 DNA sequence: TGTGCCAGCAGTGAGAACAGGGGCTCTGGGGCCAACGTCCTGACTTTC.

V usage is TRBV11-2 and J usage is TRBJ1-1; D ambiguous. CDR1 SGHAT and CDR2 FQNNGV come from the germline V gene. The CDR3 covers 11 residues. V was shortened by 2 bases and J by 10 bases, with 8 bases between the two germline ends. DNA for the CDR3: TGTGCCAGCAGCTTAAAGGAGCGAGCTTTCTTT. It specifies CASSLKERAFF.

V is TRBV6-2 or TRBV6-3 and J is TRBJ1-2; D possibly corresponds to TRBD1 (6 bases). V was shortened by 4 bases and J by 5 bases, with 17 bases between the two germline ends. Germline lookup yields CDR1 MNHEY and CDR2 SVGEGT. The CDR3 spans 15 residues. CDR3 DNA sequence: TGTGCCAGCAGTTTCCCCGGCAGGGGATTGTATGGCTACACCTTC. It is translated as CASSFPGRGLYGYTF.

V and J are TRBV5-4 and TRBJ1-3; perhaps TRBD1 as D (6 bases). The CDR3 is 15 residues long. Trimming cost V 2 bases and J 0 bases, with 9 bases left between them. The germline V gene has CDR1 SGHNT and CDR2 YYREEE (reference sequence). Here the CDR3 DNA reads TGTGCCAGCAGCTTTGACAGGTTCTCTGGAAACACCATATATTTT. This gives the protein CASSFDRFSGNTIYF.

V usage is TRBV6-2 or TRBV6-3 and J usage is TRBJ1-5; D gene unclear. V was shortened by 2 bases and J by 4 bases, with 9 bases between the two germline ends. Germline values: CDR1 MNHEY, CDR2 SVGEGT. The CDR3 runs 14 residues. CDR3 DNA sequence: TGTGCCAGCAGTTACCCCTCACGGAATCAGCCCCAGCATTTT. Protein product: CASSYPSRNQPQHF.

The chain combines TRBV5-1 with TRBJ2-2; TRBD2 agrees at 10 bases. The CDR3 is 17 amino acids. In germline, CDR1 is SGHRS, CDR2 YFSETQ. Trimming removed 2 bases from V and 1 base from J; junction bases left unmatched: 5. CDR3 residues: CASSFRSGGRNTGELFF. CDR3 in DNA: TGCGCCAGCAGCTTTCGTAGCGGGGGGCGGAACACCGGGGAGCTGTTTTTT.

This clone appeared a single time. The V and J genes are TRBV12-3 or TRBV12-4 and TRBJ1-2, with D possibly matching TRBD1 (6 bases). The CDR3 is 12 residues long. V was trimmed by 2 bases and J by 5 bases, leaving 6 bases between them. The DNA for the CDR3 is TGTGCCAGCAGTTTAACAGGGTATGGCTACACCTTC. This codes for CASSLTGYGYTF.

This clone has only one observation. V gene TRBV4-2 combines with J gene TRBJ2-5; 8 bases agree with TRBD2. The CDR3 runs to 15 residues. V trimming: 0 bases; J trimming: 2 bases; junction bases outside the gene matches: 2. CDR1 LGHNA and CDR2 YNFKEQ come from the germline V gene. The CDR3 DNA is TGTGCCAGCAGCCAAGAAACTAGCGGACAAGAGACCCAGTACTTC. Its protein product is CASSQETSGQETQYF.

The chain joins TRBV25-1 to TRBJ1-2; perhaps TRBD1 as D (5 bases). Germline V CDR1 and CDR2: MGHDK, SYGVNS. Trimming cost V 5 bases and J 7 bases, with 17 bases left between them. The CDR3 totals 14 residues. CDR3 amino acids: CASSPRGGTGGYTF. The CDR3 region has the DNA TGTGCCAGCAGTCCCCGGGGGGGAACGGGTGGCTACACCTTC.

The chain recombines TRBV4-3 with TRBJ1-4, with TRBD1 matching over 7 bases. After removal of 4 bases from V and 6 bases from J, the junction contained 5 bases not matched to a gene. CDR3 length: 14 residues. Germline V lookup: CDR1 LGHNA, CDR2 YSLEER. This CDR3 is CASSPGTVHEKLFF. In DNA, the CDR3 is TGCGCCAGCAGCCCCGGGACAGTCCATGAAAAACTGTTTTTT.

The chain carries TRBV6-6 and TRBJ2-1, with 8 bases that match TRBD2. V lost 8 bases and J lost 2; bases outside the gene matches: 8. The CDR3 sequence is 15 residues long. Germline loops: CDR1 MNHNY, CDR2 SVGAGI (reference sequence). The CDR3 here is CASVEAGGPYNEQFF. CDR3 DNA sequence: TGTGCCAGCGTGGAGGCGGGAGGTCCCTACAATGAGCAGTTCTTC.

The chain links TRBV10-3 to TRBJ2-7; 12 bases align to TRBD1. The CDR3 covers 16 residues. After removal of 3 bases from V and 6 bases from J, the junction contained 9 bases not matched to a gene. From germline, CDR1 is ENHRY and CDR2 SYGVKD. The CDR3 protein is CAISEGRGQGATEQYF. The CDR3 nucleotides read TGTGCCATCAGTGAAGGACGGGGACAGGGGGCGACCGAGCAGTACTTC.

This sequence joins TRBV4-3 and TRBJ2-1, with D maybe TRBD2 (6 bases). This CDR3 spans 18 amino acids. The V gene lost 0 bases and the J gene lost 5 bases, with 20 bases spanning the gap. Germline V lookup: CDR1 LGHNA, CDR2 YSLEER. The CDR3 reads CASSQERGGRPSDNEQFF. The CDR3 DNA follows: TGCGCCAGCAGCCAAGAACGTGGAGGGAGGCCCAGTGACAATGAGCAGTTCTTC.

V gene TRBV7-2 combines with J gene TRBJ2-3; 9 bases align to TRBD2. From germline, CDR1 is SGHTA and CDR2 FQGNSA. The V and J ends lost 1 base and 6 bases, in that order; junction bases with no gene match: 5. This CDR3 is 15 amino acids long. CDR3 region: CASSLGGGAWDTQYF. The DNA for the CDR3 is TGTGCCAGCAGCTTAGGCGGGGGGGCCTGGGATACGCAGTATTTT.

The gene calls are TRBV19 and TRBJ1-3; D call uncertain. The CDR3 runs 16 residues. The germline V and J ends were trimmed by 5 bases and 4 bases, with 18 bases remaining between them. Germline CDR1 LNHDA, CDR2 SQIVND (reference sequence). The CDR3 region is CASSVSLAASGNTIYF. The CDR3 nucleotides read TGTGCCAGTAGTGTATCCCTAGCAGCGTCCGGAAACACCATATATTTT.

The J gene is TRBJ2-2, the V gene TRBV24-1; tentatively, D is TRBD2 (5 bases). Germline CDR1 KGHDR, CDR2 SFDVKD. This CDR3 comprises 13 residues. Trimming shortened V by 4 bases and J by 7 bases, and 9 bases separated the two germline ends. The CDR3 sequence: CATSDPGFGELFF. The CDR3 DNA reads as TGTGCCACCAGTGACCCGGGATTCGGGGAGCTGTTTTTT.